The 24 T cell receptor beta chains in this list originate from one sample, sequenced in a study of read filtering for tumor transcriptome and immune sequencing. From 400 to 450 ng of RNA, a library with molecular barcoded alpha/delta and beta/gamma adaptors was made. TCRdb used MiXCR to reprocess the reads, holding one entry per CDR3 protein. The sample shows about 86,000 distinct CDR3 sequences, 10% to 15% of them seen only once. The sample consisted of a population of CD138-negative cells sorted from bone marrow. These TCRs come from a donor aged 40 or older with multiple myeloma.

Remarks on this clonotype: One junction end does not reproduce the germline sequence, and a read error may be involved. CDR3: CAIGLAADTGELLF. CDR3 DNA: TGTGCCATCGGACTAGCCGCGGACACCGGGGAGCTGTTATTT. The chain carries TRBV10-3 and TRBJ2-2; 8 bases match TRBD2. The CDR3 is 14 residues long. Germline V gene lookup returns CDR1 ENHRY and CDR2 SYGVKD.

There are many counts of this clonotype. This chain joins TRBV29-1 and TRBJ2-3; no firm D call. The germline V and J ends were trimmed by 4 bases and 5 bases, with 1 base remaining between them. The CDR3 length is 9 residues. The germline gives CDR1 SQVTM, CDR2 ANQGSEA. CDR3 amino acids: CSVGDTQYF. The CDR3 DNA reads TGCAGCGTTGGAGATACGCAGTATTTT.

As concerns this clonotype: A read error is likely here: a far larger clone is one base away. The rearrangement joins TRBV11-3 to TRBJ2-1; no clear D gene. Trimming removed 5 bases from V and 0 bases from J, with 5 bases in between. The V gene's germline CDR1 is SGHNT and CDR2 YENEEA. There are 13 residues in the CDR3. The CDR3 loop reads CASSEDSYNEQFF. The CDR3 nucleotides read TGTGCCAGCAGCGAAGACTCCTACAATGAGCAGTTCTTC.

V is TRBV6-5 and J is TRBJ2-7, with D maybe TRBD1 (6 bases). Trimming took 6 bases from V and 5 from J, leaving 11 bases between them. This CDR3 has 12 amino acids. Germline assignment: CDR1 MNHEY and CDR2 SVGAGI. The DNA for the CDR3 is TGTGCCAGCAGATCGGACAGCCACGAGCAGTACTTC. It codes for CASRSDSHEQYF.

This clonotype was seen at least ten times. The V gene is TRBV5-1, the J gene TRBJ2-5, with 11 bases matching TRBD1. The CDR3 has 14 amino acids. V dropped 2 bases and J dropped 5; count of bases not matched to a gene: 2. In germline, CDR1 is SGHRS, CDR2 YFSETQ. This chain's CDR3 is CASSFGTGGETQYF. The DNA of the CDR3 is TGCGCCAGCAGCTTCGGGACAGGGGGGGAGACCCAGTACTTC.

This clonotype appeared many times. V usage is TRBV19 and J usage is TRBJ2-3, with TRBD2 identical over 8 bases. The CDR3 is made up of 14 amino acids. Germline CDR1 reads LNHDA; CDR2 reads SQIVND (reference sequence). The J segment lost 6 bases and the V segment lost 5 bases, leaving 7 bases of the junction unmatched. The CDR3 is CASSDRAGADTQYF. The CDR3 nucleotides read TGTGCCAGTAGTGACAGAGCGGGAGCGGATACGCAGTATTTT. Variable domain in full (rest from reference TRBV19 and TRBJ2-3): DGGITQSPKYLFRKEGQNVTLSCEQNLNHDAMYWYRQDPGQGLRLIYYSQIVNDFQKGDIAEGYSVSREKKESFPLTVTSAQKNPTAFYLCASSDRAGADTQYFGPGTRLTVL.

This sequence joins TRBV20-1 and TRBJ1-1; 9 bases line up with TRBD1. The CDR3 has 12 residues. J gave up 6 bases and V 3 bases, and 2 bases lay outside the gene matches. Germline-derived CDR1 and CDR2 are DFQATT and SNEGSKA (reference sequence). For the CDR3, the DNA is TGCAGTGCTAGGGACAGGGGCCCTGAAGCTTTCTTT. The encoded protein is CSARDRGPEAFF.

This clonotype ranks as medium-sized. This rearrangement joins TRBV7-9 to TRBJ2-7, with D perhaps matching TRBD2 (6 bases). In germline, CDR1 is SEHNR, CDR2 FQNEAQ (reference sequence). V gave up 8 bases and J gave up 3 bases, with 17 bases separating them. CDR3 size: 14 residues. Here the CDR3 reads CASGRTGVDYEQYF. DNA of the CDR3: TGTGCCAGCGGTCGCACGGGAGTAGACTACGAGCAGTACTTC.

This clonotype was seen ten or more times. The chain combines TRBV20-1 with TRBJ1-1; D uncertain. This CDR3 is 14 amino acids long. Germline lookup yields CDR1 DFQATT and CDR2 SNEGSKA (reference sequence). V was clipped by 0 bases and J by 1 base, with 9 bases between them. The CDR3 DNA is TGCAGTGCTAGAGATCCCCGGGGGAACACTGAAGCTTTCTTT. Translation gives CSARDPRGNTEAFF.

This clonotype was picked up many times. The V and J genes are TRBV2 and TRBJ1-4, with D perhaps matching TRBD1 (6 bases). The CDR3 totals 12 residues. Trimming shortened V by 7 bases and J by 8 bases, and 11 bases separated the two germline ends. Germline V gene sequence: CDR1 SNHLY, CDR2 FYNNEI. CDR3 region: CASNPRGEKLFF. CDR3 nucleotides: TGTGCCAGCAATCCGAGGGGGGAAAAACTGTTTTTT.

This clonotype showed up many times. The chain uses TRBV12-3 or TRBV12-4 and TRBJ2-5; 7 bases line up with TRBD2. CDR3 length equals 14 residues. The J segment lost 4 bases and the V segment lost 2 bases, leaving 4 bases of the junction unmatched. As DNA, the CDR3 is TGTGCCAGCAGTTTAACGCTAGCGGTAGAGACCCAGTACTTC. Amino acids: CASSLTLAVETQYF.

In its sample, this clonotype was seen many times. Here the CDR3 reads CASSRLGTSVSEQFF. DNA for the CDR3: TGTGCCAGCAGCCGCCTCGGGACTAGCGTGAGTGAGCAGTTCTTC. The chain links TRBV7-2 to TRBJ2-1; 10 bases match TRBD2. The CDR3 sequence is 15 residues long. Germline V gives CDR1 SGHTA, CDR2 FQGNSA. V dropped 5 bases and J dropped 9; count of bases not matched to a gene: 10.

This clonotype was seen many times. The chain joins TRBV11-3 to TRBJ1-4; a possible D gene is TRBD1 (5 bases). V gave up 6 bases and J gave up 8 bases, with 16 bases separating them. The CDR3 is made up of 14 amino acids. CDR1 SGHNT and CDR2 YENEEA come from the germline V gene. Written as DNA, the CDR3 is TGTGCCAGCAGAGGAGTACGAGGGGAGGAAAAACTGTTTTTT. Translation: CASRGVRGEEKLFF.

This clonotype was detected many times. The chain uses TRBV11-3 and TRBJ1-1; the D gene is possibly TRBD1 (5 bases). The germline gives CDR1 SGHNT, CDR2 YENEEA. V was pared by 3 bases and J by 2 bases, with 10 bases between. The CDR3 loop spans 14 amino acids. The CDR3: CASSFRGLNTEAFF. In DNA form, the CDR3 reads TGTGCCAGCAGCTTCCGGGGACTCAACACTGAAGCTTTCTTT.

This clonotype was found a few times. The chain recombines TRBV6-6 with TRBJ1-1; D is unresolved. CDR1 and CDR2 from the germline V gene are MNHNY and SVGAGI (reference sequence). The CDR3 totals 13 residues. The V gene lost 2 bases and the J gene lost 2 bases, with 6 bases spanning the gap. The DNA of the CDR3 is TGTGCCAGCAGTTACGCACCTAACACTGAAGCTTTCTTT. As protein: CASSYAPNTEAFF.

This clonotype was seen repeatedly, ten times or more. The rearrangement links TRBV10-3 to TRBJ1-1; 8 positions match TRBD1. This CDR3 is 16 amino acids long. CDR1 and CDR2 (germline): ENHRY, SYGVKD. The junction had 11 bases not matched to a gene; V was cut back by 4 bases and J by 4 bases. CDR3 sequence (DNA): TGTGCCATCAGTGGACAGGACAGGGTCGGGAGCACTGAAGCTTTCTTT. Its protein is CAISGQDRVGSTEAFF.

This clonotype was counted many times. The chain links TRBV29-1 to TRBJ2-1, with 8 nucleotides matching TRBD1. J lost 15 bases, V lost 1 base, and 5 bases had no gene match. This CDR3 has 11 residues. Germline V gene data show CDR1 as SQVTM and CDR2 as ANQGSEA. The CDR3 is CSVEAAGGLFF. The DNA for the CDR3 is TGCAGCGTTGAAGCGGCAGGGGGCTTGTTCTTC.

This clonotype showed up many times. The CDR3 protein is CASRYLLGQENTEAFF. In DNA, the CDR3 is TGTGCCAGCAGGTACCTTCTGGGACAGGAGAACACTGAAGCTTTCTTT. V usage is TRBV28 and J usage is TRBJ1-1; 8 bases are shared with TRBD1. The CDR3 has 16 amino acids. Trimming took 6 bases from V and 1 from J; bases not matched to a gene: 10. CDR1 and CDR2 from the germline V gene are MDHEN and SYDVKM.

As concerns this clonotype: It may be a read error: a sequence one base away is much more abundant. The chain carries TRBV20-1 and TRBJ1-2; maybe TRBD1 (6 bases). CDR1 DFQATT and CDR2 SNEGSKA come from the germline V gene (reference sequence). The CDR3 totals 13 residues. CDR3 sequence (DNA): TGCAGTGCCTGGACAGTGACGAACTCTGGCTACACCTTC. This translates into CSAWTVTNSGYTF.

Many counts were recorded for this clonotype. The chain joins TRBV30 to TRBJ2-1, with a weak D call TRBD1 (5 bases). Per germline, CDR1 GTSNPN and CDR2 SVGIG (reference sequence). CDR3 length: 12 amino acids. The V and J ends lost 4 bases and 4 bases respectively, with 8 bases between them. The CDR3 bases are TGTGCCTGGAACAGGCTATACAATGAGCAGTTCTTC. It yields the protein CAWNRLYNEQFF. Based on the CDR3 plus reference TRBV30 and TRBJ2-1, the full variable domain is SQTIHQWPATLVQPVGSPLSLECTVEGTSNPNLYWYRQAAGRGLQLLFYSVGIGQISSEVPQNLSASRPQDRQFILSSKKLLLSDSGFYLCAWNRLYNEQFFGPGTRLTVL.

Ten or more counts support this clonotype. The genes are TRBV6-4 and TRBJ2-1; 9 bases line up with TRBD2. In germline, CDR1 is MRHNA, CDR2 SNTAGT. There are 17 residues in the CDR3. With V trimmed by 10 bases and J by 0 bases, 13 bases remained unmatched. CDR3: CATSTSGRPSSYNEQFF. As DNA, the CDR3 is TGTGCCACCTCGACTAGCGGAAGACCAAGCTCCTACAATGAGCAGTTCTTC.

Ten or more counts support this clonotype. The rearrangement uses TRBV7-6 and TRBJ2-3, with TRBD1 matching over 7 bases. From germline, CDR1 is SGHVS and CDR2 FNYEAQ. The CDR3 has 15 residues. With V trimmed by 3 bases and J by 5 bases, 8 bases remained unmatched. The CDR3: CASSFGTEAGDTQYF. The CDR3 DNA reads TGTGCCAGCAGCTTCGGGACAGAGGCCGGAGATACGCAGTATTTT.

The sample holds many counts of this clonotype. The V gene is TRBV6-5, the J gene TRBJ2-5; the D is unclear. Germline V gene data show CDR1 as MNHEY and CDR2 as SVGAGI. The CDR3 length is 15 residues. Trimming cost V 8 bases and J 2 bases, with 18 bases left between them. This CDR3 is CASWSLDPSQETQYF. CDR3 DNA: TGTGCCAGCTGGTCCCTCGATCCTTCGCAAGAGACCCAGTACTTC.

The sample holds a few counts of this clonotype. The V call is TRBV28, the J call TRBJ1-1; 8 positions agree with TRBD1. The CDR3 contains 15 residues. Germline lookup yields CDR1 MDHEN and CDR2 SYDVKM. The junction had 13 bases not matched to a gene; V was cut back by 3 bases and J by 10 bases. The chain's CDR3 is CASSFLGQGTAVAFF. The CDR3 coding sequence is TGTGCCAGCAGTTTCCTAGGACAGGGAACTGCTGTAGCTTTCTTT.